Below, one TCR beta chain is given with its context. Its antigen is unidentified. This entry comes from a study of T-cell reconstitution after alpha-beta-depleted transplantation in children. General study results and limits: Among T cells one year after transplant, newly produced cells accounted for most counts and diversity. High day-60 TCRbeta diversity in some patients came from surviving recipient T cells and thymic progenitors.

With 5 bases removed from V and 1 base from J, the gap between germline ends came to 20 bases. This CDR3 is 17 amino acids long. CDR1 is WNHNN, CDR2 SYGVQD, per germline (reference sequence). Molecular barcoding with unique molecular identifiers was used for the TCRbeta library. TCRdb re-called the PCR reads with MiXCR, one entry per CDR3 protein. The table has hundreds of thousands of distinct CDR3 sequences, around 17% seen once. The sequence was obtained from a male patient aged 10-17 years who had a stem cell transplant for acute lymphoblastic leukemia, so the T cells may come from the graft donor. The J gene is TRBJ1-1, the V gene TRBV10-1, with D unresolved. Specimen: PBMCs, mostly from graft donor cells, collected 360 days after TCRalphabeta/CD19-depleted stem cell transplant. CDR3 region: CASSHLPPGTSNTEAFF. The CDR3 DNA is TGCGCCAGCAGTCACTTACCCCCGGGCACTTCGAACACTGAAGCTTTCTTT.